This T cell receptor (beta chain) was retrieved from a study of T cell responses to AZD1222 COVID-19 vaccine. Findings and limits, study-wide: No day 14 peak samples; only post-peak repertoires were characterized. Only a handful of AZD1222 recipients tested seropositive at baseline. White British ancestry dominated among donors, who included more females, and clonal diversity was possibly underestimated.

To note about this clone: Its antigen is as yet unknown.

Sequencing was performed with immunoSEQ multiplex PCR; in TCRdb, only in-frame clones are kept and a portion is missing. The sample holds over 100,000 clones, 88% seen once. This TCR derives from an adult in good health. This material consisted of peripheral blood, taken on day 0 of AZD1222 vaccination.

The CDR3 reads CASSIVTEAFF. Written as DNA, the CDR3 is TGTGCCAGTAGTATAGTGACTGAAGCTTTCTTT. The chain uses TRBV19 and TRBJ1-1, with D uncertain. This CDR3 is 11 amino acids long. Trimming cost V 1 base and J 5 bases, with 2 bases left between them. Germline CDR1 LNHDA, CDR2 SQIVND (reference sequence).